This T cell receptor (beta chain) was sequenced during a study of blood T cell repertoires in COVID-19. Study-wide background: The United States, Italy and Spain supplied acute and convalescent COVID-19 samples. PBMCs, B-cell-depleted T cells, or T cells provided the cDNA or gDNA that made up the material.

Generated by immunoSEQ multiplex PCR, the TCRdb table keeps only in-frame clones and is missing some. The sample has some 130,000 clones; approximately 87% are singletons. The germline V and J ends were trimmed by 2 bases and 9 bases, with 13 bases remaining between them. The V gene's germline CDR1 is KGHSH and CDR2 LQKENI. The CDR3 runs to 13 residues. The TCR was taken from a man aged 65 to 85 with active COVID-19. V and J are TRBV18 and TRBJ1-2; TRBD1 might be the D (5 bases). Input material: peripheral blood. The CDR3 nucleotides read TGTGCCAGCTCACCATCCCCAGGGATGCGCTACACCTTC. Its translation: CASSPSPGMRYTF.